The T cell receptor beta chain described here comes from a study of Ad26.COV2.S vaccination and SARS-CoV-2 variants. CDR1 and CDR2 (germline): MDHEN, SYDVKM. J lost 11 bases, V lost 5 bases, and 17 bases had no gene match. The CDR3 is 15 residues long. TCRdb's table, derived via immunoSEQ multiplex PCR, lists solely in-frame clones and lacks some. The table includes about 370,000 clones, approximately 89% detected once. Treatment denoted: around 19 received Ad26.COV2.S at low or high dose, single or two shots; 5 received placebo; per-sample allocation not given. Sampling occurred on day 63 after the first vaccine or placebo injection. The vaccine antigen was prefusion-stabilized Wuhan SARS-CoV-2 spike.

The TCR sequence derives from a person between 18 and 60 years old who received the Ad26.COV2.S COVID-19 vaccine or a placebo. The chain employs TRBV28 and TRBJ1-1; 7 nucleotides align to TRBD1. This specimen consisted of peripheral blood, obtained in a trial of Ad26.COV2.S vaccine versus placebo. In nucleotides, the CDR3 is TGTGCCAGCAGTATCGGGACAGCGCAGCAGAGGAAGGCTTTCTTT. Translating it yields CASSIGTAQQRKAFF. The whole variable domain, remainder taken from reference TRBV28 and TRBJ1-1, is DVKVTQSSRYLVKRTGEKVFLECVQDMDHENMFWYRQDPGLGLRLIYFSYDVKMKEKGDIPEGYSVSREKKERFSLILESASTNQTSMYLCASSIGTAQQRKAFFGQGTRLTVV.